These 8 T cell receptor beta chains were sequenced from one sample in a study of T-cell memory formation after mild COVID-19. Using its own MiXCR run on the 5' RACE reads, TCRdb lists one record per CDR3 protein. The repertoire holds 300,000 to 400,000 distinct CDR3 sequences, with 20% to 25% as singletons. Sequencing was done on a sample of PBMCs or a T cell subset sorted from them (not recorded which). These receptor sequences come from an adult woman who had mild COVID-19 (a few samples of this study predate the infection). Cell type and time point are not known.

The table lists this clonotype with a few counts. This chain uses TRBV12-3 or TRBV12-4 with TRBJ1-4; 7 nucleotides match TRBD1. CDR3 length: 15 amino acids. Germline trimming cut 5 bases from V and 4 bases from J; bases unmatched to any gene: 7. The CDR3 region is CASSPTGAGNEKLFF. The CDR3, as DNA: TGTGCCAGCAGTCCCACAGGGGCTGGTAATGAAAAACTGTTTTTT.

This clonotype was detected a few times. The genes are TRBV6-5 and TRBJ2-3; D is perhaps TRBD1 or TRBD2 (5 bases each). There are 13 residues in the CDR3. Trimming took 2 bases from V and 4 from J, leaving 7 bases between them. Germline V gene data show CDR1 as MNHEY and CDR2 as SVGAGI. DNA for the CDR3: TGTGCCAGCAGTTACGAGGGGCCAGATACGCAGTATTTT. Protein product: CASSYEGPDTQYF.

This clonotype was seen at least ten times. The rearrangement joins TRBV27 to TRBJ2-7; no firm D call. The CDR3 totals 13 residues. V was clipped by 4 bases and J by 6 bases, with 13 bases between them. Germline CDR1 MNHEY, CDR2 SMNVEV (reference sequence). DNA for the CDR3: TGTGCCAGCAGTTCCCACTCCCCCAGCGAGCAGTACTTC. As protein: CASSSHSPSEQYF.

The sample holds a few counts of this clonotype. The chain uses TRBV29-1 and TRBJ2-7; D remains unclear. CDR3 length: 16 residues. Germline V gene lookup returns CDR1 SQVTM and CDR2 ANQGSEA. With 3 bases removed from V and 0 bases from J, the gap between germline ends came to 18 bases. The CDR3 reads CSVDGTLAESSYEQYF. The CDR3 DNA is TGCAGCGTTGATGGCACCCTGGCGGAGAGCTCCTACGAGCAGTACTTC.

This clonotype has just a few counts. The V gene is TRBV4-1, the J gene TRBJ1-1, with 9 bases matching TRBD1. CDR1 and CDR2 from the germline V gene are MGHRA and YSYEKL. The CDR3 runs 15 residues. J lost 2 bases, V lost 2 bases, and 3 bases had no gene match. The CDR3 nucleotides are TGCGCCAGCAGCCAACCGGGACAGGGTAACACTGAAGCTTTCTTT. Protein product: CASSQPGQGNTEAFF.

This clonotype was observed a handful of times. This sequence joins TRBV29-1 and TRBJ2-5; the match to TRBD2 covers 12 bases. The CDR3 is 16 residues long. With V trimmed by 4 bases and J by 2 bases, 8 bases remained unmatched. Per germline, CDR1 SQVTM and CDR2 ANQGSEA. CDR3 DNA: TGCAGCGTTGTCCGACTAGCGGGGGAACCACAAGAGACCCAGTACTTC. This sequence encodes CSVVRLAGEPQETQYF.

The rearrangement links TRBV24-1 to TRBJ1-5, with 7 bases matching TRBD1. This CDR3 comprises 15 residues. V trimming: 5 bases; J trimming: 1 base; junction bases outside the gene matches: 4. Germline CDR1 is KGHDR and CDR2 is SFDVKD. CDR3 in amino acids: CATSVQGSSNQPQHF. For the CDR3, the DNA is TGTGCCACCAGTGTACAGGGGTCAAGCAATCAGCCCCAGCATTTT.

The CDR3 is CASSQGTPSYEQYF. DNA of the CDR3: TGCGCCAGCAGTCAGGGCACCCCATCCTACGAGCAGTACTTC. J is TRBJ2-7 and V is TRBV4-1, with a tentative D call TRBD1 (5 bases). The CDR3 is 14 amino acids. Trimming removed 6 bases at V and 1 base at J, with 13 bases between. The germline V gene has CDR1 MGHRA and CDR2 YSYEKL.